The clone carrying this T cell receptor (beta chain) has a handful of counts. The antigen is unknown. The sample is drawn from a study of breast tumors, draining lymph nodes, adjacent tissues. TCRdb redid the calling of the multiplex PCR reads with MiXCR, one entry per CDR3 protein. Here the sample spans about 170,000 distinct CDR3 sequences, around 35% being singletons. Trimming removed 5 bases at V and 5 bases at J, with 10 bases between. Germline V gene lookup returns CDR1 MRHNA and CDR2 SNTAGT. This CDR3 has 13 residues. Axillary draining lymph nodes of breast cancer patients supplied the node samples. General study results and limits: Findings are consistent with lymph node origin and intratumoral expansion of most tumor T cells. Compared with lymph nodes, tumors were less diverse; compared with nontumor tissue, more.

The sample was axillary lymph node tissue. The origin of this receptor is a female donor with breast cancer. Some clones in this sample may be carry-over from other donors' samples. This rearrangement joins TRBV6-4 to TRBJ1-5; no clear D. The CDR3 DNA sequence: TGTGCCAGCAGTCCCGAGACCGATCAGCCCCAGCATTTT. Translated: CASSPETDQPQHF.